The clone carrying this T cell receptor (beta chain) was recorded many times. The data are from a study of T cells in Graves' hyperthyroidism and ophthalmopathy. The CDR3 spans 13 residues. The germline V gene has CDR1 GTSNPN and CDR2 SVGIG (reference sequence). Between the trimmed V and J ends, which lost 2 bases and 3 bases, there was a span of 10 bases. TCR beta CDR3 regions were amplified from RNA. First-round RT-PCR of the TCR CDR3 relied on the HTBI primer set. Each CDR3 protein gets one entry after TCRdb re-called the multiplex PCR reads with MiXCR. The table shows under 250,000 distinct CDR3 sequences, with approximately 24% occurring only once.

The chain is built from TRBV30 and TRBJ2-5; D gene ambiguous. What was sequenced was blood. The TCR originated in a woman aged 40 to 55 with Graves' ophthalmopathy. CDR3 sequence (DNA): TGTGCCTGGAGTAGGTGGCAGAAAGAGACCCAGTACTTC. As protein: CAWSRWQKETQYF.